The 10 T cell receptor beta chains below were found in one sample sequenced in a study of CD8 T cells in ankylosing spondylitis (dated by TCRdb to about 2017). Results the study describes overall, beyond this receptor: A TCR beta motif made up of several highly homologous amino acid variants appeared to be characteristic of blood from ankylosing spondylitis patients.

Their antigen targets remain unknown. The library relied on 5' RACE. The instrument was an Illumina HiSeq 2500. TCRdb itself trimmed the public reads at Q25 with fastp, ran MiXCR and retained productive beta chains. Entries that share a CDR3 protein sequence are merged under the most common genes and DNA. Recorded for this sample are about 800,000 distinct CDR3 sequences; 12% of them occurred a single time. The ten largest clones represent approximately 0.46% of the sample. Sequencing was carried out using blood, either unsorted or a sorted T cell fraction (not recorded which). The receptor source for this set is a male donor with ankylosing spondylitis.

The chain employs TRBV25-1 and TRBJ2-1, with TRBD2 identical over 7 bases. Looked up from germline, CDR1 is MGHDK and CDR2 is SYGVNS. J was trimmed by 4 bases and V by 5 bases; bases with no gene match: 11. The CDR3 is 16 amino acids. The CDR3 DNA reads as TGTGCCAGCAGTCACCCCCGGCTAGCGGAATACAATGAGCAGTTCTTC. Translated, it gives CASSHPRLAEYNEQFF. Combining the CDR3 with reference TRBV25-1 and TRBJ2-1 gives the whole variable domain EADIYQTPRYLVIGTGKKITLECSQTMGHDKMYWYQQDPGMELHLIHYSYGVNSTEKGDLSSESTVSRIRTEHFPLTLESARPSHTSQYLCASSHPRLAEYNEQFFGPGTRLTVL.

This clonotype was counted between two and nine times. The V call is TRBV5-1, the J call TRBJ1-4; D might be TRBD1 (5 bases). The V gene lost 5 bases and the J gene lost 4 bases, with 15 bases spanning the gap. The CDR3 runs to 15 residues. The germline V gene encodes CDR1 SGHRS and CDR2 YFSETQ. CDR3: CASRANRNVNEKLFF. The CDR3 DNA sequence: TGCGCCAGCAGAGCAAACAGGAACGTTAATGAAAAACTGTTTTTT. The variable domain in full, with the rest retrieved from reference TRBV5-1 and TRBJ1-4, is KAGVTQTPRYLIKTRGQQVTLSCSPISGHRSVSWYQQTPGQGLQFLFEYFSETQRNKGNFPGRFSGRQFSNSRSEMNVSTLELGDSALYLCASRANRNVNEKLFFGSGTQLSVL.

This clonotype came up many times. The V call is TRBV27, the J call TRBJ2-7; 10 positions match TRBD1. Per the germline V gene, CDR1 is MNHEY and CDR2 is SMNVEV (reference sequence). This CDR3 is 14 amino acids long. Trimming cost V 6 bases and J 2 bases; bases outside gene matches: 4. The CDR3 DNA reads TGTGCCAGCAGGGCCGGGACAGGGGCCTACGAGCAGTACTTC. Translating gives CASRAGTGAYEQYF.

Many counts were recorded for this clonotype. This sequence joins TRBV12-3 or TRBV12-4 and TRBJ2-5; 7 bases align to TRBD1. The CDR3 length is 15 residues. Trimming removed 2 bases from V and 5 bases from J; junction bases left unmatched: 8. The CDR3 nucleotides read TGTGCCAGCAGTTTAAACAGGGGTGGTGGGGAGACCCAGTACTTC. Protein product: CASSLNRGGGETQYF.

This clonotype was found a few times. The chain has TRBV19 and TRBJ2-7; 12 bases map to TRBD2. Germline CDR1 LNHDA, CDR2 SQIVND (reference sequence). The CDR3 has 14 amino acids. The J segment lost 4 bases and the V segment lost 5 bases, leaving 3 bases of the junction unmatched. The CDR3, as DNA: TGTGCCAGTAGTCGACTAGCGGGAGAATACGAGCAGTACTTC. Residues: CASSRLAGEYEQYF.

This clonotype was seen ten or more times. The chain carries TRBV12-3 or TRBV12-4 and TRBJ2-3; 7 bases map to TRBD2. This CDR3 has 14 amino acids. J was trimmed by 0 bases and V by 5 bases; bases with no gene match: 2. This chain's CDR3 is CASSGGGSTDTQYF. The CDR3 bases are TGTGCCAGCAGTGGGGGGGGGAGCACAGATACGCAGTATTTT.

V usage is TRBV5-1 and J usage is TRBJ1-4; tentative D call: TRBD1 (6 bases). This CDR3 contains 17 residues. Deletions cut 2 bases from V and 4 bases from J, with 18 bases between. The germline V gene has CDR1 SGHRS and CDR2 YFSETQ. The CDR3 region has the DNA TGCGCCAGCAGCTTAGCACCCCCCGGGACACTTAATGAAAAACTGTTTTTT. Amino acid sequence: CASSLAPPGTLNEKLFF.

The chain couples TRBV4-2 to TRBJ2-5, with D perhaps given as TRBD1 or TRBD2 (5 bases each). This CDR3 is 15 amino acids long. The V gene's germline CDR1 is LGHNA and CDR2 YNFKEQ. V was pared by 0 bases and J by 9 bases, with 17 bases between. The CDR3 is CASSQDVQEARAQYF. Written as DNA, the CDR3 is TGTGCCAGCAGCCAAGATGTACAGGAGGCCAGGGCCCAGTACTTC.

In this sample, this clonotype turned up a few times. The chain combines TRBV6-2 or TRBV6-3 with TRBJ2-5; TRBD1 matches at 7 bases. With 2 bases clipped from V and 3 bases from J, the junction kept 9 bases outside the gene matches. The CDR3 length is 16 residues. Germline V gene sequence: CDR1 MNHEY, CDR2 SVGEGT. CDR3 protein: CASSYRLGTAEETQYF. The CDR3 DNA reads TGTGCCAGCAGTTACCGACTTGGGACAGCCGAAGAGACCCAGTACTTC.

The V gene is TRBV9, the J gene TRBJ2-2; TRBD1 might be the D (5 bases). The germline CDR1 and CDR2 sequences are SGDLS and YYNGEE. Trimming removed 3 bases from V and 0 bases from J, with 6 bases in between. CDR3 length: 14 amino acids. This CDR3 reads CASSETANTGELFF. The CDR3 nucleotides are TGTGCCAGCAGCGAGACAGCGAACACCGGGGAGCTGTTTTTT.